A single TCR beta chain is shown here with its context. This entry belongs to a study of blood T cell repertoires in COVID-19. The CDR3 extends over 16 amino acids. Germline CDR1 is MNHEY and CDR2 is SMNVEV (reference sequence). The V gene end was trimmed by 2 bases and the J gene end by 3 bases; junction bases not matched to a gene: 9. Libraries were prepared by immunoSEQ multiplex PCR; TCRdb keeps only in-frame clonotypes and omits some of them. The sample lists 200,000 to 300,000 clones; 86% were seen once. The sequenced sample was peripheral blood. The sequence was obtained from a woman in her 30s who had recovered from COVID-19. The chain links TRBV27 to TRBJ1-2; TRBD1 aligns across 7 bases. CDR3 in DNA: TGTGCCAGCAGTTTAATACAGGGGAATACGCACTATGGCTACACCTTC. Amino acids: CASSLIQGNTHYGYTF.